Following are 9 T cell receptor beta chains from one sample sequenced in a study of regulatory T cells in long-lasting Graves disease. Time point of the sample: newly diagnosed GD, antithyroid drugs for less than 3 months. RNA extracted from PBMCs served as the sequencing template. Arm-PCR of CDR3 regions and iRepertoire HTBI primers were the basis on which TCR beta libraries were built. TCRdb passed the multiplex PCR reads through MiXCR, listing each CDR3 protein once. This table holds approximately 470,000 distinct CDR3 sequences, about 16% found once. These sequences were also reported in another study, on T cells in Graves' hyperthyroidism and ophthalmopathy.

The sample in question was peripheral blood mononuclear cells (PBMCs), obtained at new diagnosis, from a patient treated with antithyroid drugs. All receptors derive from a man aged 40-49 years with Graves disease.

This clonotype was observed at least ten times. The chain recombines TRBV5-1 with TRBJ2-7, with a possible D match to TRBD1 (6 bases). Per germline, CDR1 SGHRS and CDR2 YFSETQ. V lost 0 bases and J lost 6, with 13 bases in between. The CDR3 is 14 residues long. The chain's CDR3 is CASSLGDIAGEQYF. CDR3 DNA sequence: TGCGCCAGCAGCTTGGGGGACATTGCTGGCGAGCAGTACTTC. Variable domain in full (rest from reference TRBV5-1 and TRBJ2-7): KAGVTQTPRYLIKTRGQQVTLSCSPISGHRSVSWYQQTPGQGLQFLFEYFSETQRNKGNFPGRFSGRQFSNSRSEMNVSTLELGDSALYLCASSLGDIAGEQYFGPGTRLTVT.

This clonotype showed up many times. CDR3: CANRGARGDEQFF. The CDR3, as DNA: TGTGCCAACCGAGGGGCTAGGGGCGATGAGCAGTTCTTC. This chain uses TRBV6-1 with TRBJ2-1, with D tentatively TRBD1 or TRBD2 (5 bases each). Germline CDR1 MNHNS, CDR2 SASEGT. The ends were cut back, 10 bases at V and 8 bases at J, with 18 bases in the middle. This CDR3 has 13 amino acids.

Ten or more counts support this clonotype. This chain's CDR3 is CASKGLLNEKLFF. CDR3 sequence (DNA): TGTGCCAGCAAGGGCCTACTAAATGAAAAACTGTTTTTT. The gene calls are TRBV11-2 and TRBJ1-4, with no clear D. Looked up from germline, CDR1 is SGHAT and CDR2 is FQNNGV. Trimming left V 7 bases short and J 5 bases short, with 11 bases between. This CDR3 contains 13 residues.

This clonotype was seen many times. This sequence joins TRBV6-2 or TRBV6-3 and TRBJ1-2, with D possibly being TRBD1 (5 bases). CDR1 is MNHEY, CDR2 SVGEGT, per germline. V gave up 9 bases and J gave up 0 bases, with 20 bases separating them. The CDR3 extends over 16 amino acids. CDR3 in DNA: TGTGCCAGTCGTCGGGCAGGGAGGTCTCCTAACTATGGCTACACCTTC. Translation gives CASRRAGRSPNYGYTF.

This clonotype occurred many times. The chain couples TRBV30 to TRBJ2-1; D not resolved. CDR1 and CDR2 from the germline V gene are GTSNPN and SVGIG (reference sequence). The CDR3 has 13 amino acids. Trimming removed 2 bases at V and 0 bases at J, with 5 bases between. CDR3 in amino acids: CAWSLDSYNEQFF. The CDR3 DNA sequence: TGTGCCTGGAGTCTAGACTCCTACAATGAGCAGTTCTTC. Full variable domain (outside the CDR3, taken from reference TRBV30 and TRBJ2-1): SQTIHQWPATLVQPVGSPLSLECTVEGTSNPNLYWYRQAAGRGLQLLFYSVGIGQISSEVPQNLSASRPQDRQFILSSKKLLLSDSGFYLCAWSLDSYNEQFFGPGTRLTVL.

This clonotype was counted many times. CDR3 bases: TGTGCCAGCAGCTTTCGAACAGGGGACGCTTATGAGCAGGATTTCAATGAGCAGTTCTTC. This sequence encodes CASSFRTGDAYEQDFNEQFF. The chain recombines TRBV11-1 with TRBJ2-1; 7 nucleotides match TRBD1. Trimming took 3 bases from V and 6 from J; bases not matched to a gene: 23. Germline assignment: CDR1 SGHAT and CDR2 FQDESV (reference sequence). The CDR3 loop spans 20 amino acids.

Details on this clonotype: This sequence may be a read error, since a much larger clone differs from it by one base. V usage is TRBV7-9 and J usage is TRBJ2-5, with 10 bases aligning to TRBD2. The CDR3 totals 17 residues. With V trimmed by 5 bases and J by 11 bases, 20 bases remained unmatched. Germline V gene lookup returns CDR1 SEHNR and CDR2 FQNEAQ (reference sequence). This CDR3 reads CASSPSRSSGSRNEQYF. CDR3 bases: TGTGCCAGCAGCCCTTCCCGATCTAGCGGGAGTAGAAATGAGCAGTACTTC.

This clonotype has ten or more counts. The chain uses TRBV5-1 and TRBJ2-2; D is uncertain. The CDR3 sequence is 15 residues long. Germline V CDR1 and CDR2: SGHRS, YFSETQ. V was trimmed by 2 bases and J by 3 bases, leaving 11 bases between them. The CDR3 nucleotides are TGCGCCAGCAGCTTAAGGACCGGCGACACCGGGGAGCTGTTTTTT. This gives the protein CASSLRTGDTGELFF.

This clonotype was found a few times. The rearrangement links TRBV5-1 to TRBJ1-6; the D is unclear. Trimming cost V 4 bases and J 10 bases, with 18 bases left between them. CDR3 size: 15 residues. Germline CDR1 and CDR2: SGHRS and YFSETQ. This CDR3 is CASSITPGRTSPLHF. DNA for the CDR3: TGCGCCAGCAGCATCACGCCGGGAAGAACGTCACCCCTCCACTTT.